In its sample, the clone carrying this TCR beta chain was seen many times. These data are taken from a study of identical twins. This CDR3 is 11 amino acids long. The V gene's germline CDR1 is SGHTA and CDR2 FQGNSA. Trimming removed 8 bases from V and 5 bases from J, with 9 bases in between. It was template switching that added a universal primer site, and there were unique molecular identifiers on the cDNA. TCRdb re-derived calls from the 5' RACE reads in MiXCR, one entry per CDR3 protein. The sample has 640,000 or so distinct CDR3 sequences, approximately 6% seen once. This receptor was identified in a man between 18 and 29 years old in good health. The chain employs TRBV7-2 and TRBJ2-5; D is tentatively TRBD1 or TRBD2 (5 bases each). The specimen was naive T cells sorted from blood. CDR3 coding DNA: TGTGCCAGCGGGGGAGACGAGACCCAGTACTTC. Translated: CASGGDETQYF.